This T cell receptor (beta chain) emerged from a study of blood T cell repertoires in COVID-19. Background on the study: There were acute and convalescent COVID-19 samples, and they came from the United States, Italy and Spain. PBMCs, B-cell-depleted T cells, or T cells were the source of the cDNA or gDNA that made up the material.

The authors' processing: Amplifying reference gene primers gave estimates of nucleated cell counts. Using immunoSEQ multiplex PCR, the repertoire was profiled, and TCRdb retains in-frame clones only, with some absent. The V and J calls and the clone size are those of that table, but D and trimming were determined from the DNA. The sample lists around 300,000 clones, 75% to 90% occurring once. The CDR3 has 14 residues. V dropped 2 bases and J dropped 1 base, with 8 bases sitting between them. Germline CDR1 reads KGHSH; CDR2 reads LQKENI. The receptor was derived from a woman younger than 45 with active or convalescent COVID-19. The rearrangement joins TRBV18 to TRBJ1-2, with D tentatively TRBD1 (6 bases). The sample taken for sequencing was peripheral blood. The DNA of the CDR3 is TGTGCCAGCTCACCAGCAGGGGATAACTATGGCTACACCTTC. It codes for CASSPAGDNYGYTF.